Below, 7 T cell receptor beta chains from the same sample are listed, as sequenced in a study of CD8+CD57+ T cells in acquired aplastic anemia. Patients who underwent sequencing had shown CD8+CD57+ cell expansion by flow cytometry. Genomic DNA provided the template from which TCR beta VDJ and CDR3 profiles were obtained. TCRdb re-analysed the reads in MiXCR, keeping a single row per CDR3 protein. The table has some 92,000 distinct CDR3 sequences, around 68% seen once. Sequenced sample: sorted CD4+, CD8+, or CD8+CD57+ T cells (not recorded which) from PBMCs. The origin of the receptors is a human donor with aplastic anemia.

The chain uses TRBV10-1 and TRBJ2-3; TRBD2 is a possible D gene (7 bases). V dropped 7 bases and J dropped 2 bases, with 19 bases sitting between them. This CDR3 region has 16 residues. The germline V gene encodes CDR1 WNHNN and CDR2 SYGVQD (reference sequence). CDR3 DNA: TGCGCCAGCAATACGGGGGGCACCGAGTACACAGATACGCAGTATTTT. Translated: CASNTGGTEYTDTQYF.

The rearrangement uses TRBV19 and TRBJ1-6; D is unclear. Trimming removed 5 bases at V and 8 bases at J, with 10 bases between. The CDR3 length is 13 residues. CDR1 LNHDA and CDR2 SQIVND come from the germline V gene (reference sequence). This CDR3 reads CASSGVEDSPLHF. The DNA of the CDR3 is TGTGCCAGTAGTGGGGTTGAAGATTCACCCCTCCACTTT.

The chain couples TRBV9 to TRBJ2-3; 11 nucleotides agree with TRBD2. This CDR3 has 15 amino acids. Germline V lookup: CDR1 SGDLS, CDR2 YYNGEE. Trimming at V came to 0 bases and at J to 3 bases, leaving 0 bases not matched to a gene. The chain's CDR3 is CASSVASGGTDTQYF. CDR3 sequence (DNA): TGTGCCAGCAGCGTAGCTAGCGGGGGGACAGATACGCAGTATTTT.

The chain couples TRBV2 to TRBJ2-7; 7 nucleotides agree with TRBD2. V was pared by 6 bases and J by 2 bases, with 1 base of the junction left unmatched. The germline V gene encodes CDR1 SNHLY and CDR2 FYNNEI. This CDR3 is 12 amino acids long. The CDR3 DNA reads TGTGCCAGCAGAGGGAGGGCCTACGAGCAGTACTTC. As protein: CASRGRAYEQYF.

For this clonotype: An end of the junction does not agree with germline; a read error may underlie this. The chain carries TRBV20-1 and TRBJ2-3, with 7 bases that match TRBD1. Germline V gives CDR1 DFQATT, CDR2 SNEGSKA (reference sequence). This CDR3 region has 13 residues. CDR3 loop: CSARTGDTDTRYF. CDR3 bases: TGCAGTGCTAGAACAGGGGACACAGATACGCGGTATTTT.

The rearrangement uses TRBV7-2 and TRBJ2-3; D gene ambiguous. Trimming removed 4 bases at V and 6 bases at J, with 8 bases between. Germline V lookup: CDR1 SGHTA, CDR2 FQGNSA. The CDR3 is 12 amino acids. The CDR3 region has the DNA TGTGCCAGCAGCTACGCCCCCGATACGCAGTATTTT. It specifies CASSYAPDTQYF.

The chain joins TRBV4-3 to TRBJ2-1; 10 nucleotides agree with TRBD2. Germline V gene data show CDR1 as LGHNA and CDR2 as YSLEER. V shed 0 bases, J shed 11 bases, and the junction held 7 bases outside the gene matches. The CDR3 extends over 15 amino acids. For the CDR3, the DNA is TGCGCCAGCAGCCAAGATCGGGCTAGCGGGGGACAGCAGTTCTTC. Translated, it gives CASSQDRASGGQQFF.